The sequence of this T cell receptor beta chain was determined in a study of blood T cell repertoires in COVID-19. As for the study in general: Acute and convalescent COVID-19 samples came from the United States, Italy and Spain.

Germline V gene sequence: CDR1 LNHDA, CDR2 SQIVND (reference sequence). Losses at the gene ends were 7 bases for V and 2 bases for J; bases not matched to a gene: 10. The CDR3 runs 16 residues. The data were produced by immunoSEQ multiplex PCR, yet TCRdb's version contains in-frame clones alone and is incomplete. The top ten clones hold around 34% of a sample with fewer than 15,000 clones, under 80% of them seen once. Sequenced sample: peripheral blood. The receptor was derived from a human donor in a cohort sampled during active COVID-19. The V and J genes are TRBV19 and TRBJ1-5, with 8 bases lining up with TRBD1. CDR3 residues: CASKVQGAKGNQPQHF. Here the CDR3 DNA reads TGTGCCAGTAAGGTCCAGGGGGCTAAGGGCAATCAGCCCCAGCATTTT. The entire variable domain, with the rest obtained from reference TRBV19 and TRBJ1-5, is as follows: DGGITQSPKYLFRKEGQNVTLSCEQNLNHDAMYWYRQDPGQGLRLIYYSQIVNDFQKGDIAEGYSVSREKKESFPLTVTSAQKNPTAFYLCASKVQGAKGNQPQHFGDGTRLSIL.